This T cell receptor beta chain was recovered during a study of blood T cell repertoires in COVID-19. In the study overall: In each case, the material was cDNA or gDNA derived from T cells, B-cell-depleted T cells, or PBMCs.

The repertoire was sequenced with immunoSEQ multiplex PCR; TCRdb's copy has only in-frame clones and lacks some. The sample has roughly 290,000 clones; around 90% are singletons. Germline CDR1 SGHTS, CDR2 YDEGEE. The CDR3 has 16 amino acids. The V and J ends lost 0 bases and 2 bases, in that order; junction bases with no gene match: 6. The rearrangement links TRBV5-8 to TRBJ1-2; 8 nucleotides match TRBD1. Input material: PBMCs or T cells enriched from blood (not recorded which). The clonotype was recovered from a woman aged 40 to 50 who had recovered from COVID-19. The CDR3 loop reads CASSLDRQGRNYGYTF. CDR3 sequence (DNA): TGTGCCAGCAGCTTGGATAGACAGGGGAGAAACTATGGCTACACCTTC.